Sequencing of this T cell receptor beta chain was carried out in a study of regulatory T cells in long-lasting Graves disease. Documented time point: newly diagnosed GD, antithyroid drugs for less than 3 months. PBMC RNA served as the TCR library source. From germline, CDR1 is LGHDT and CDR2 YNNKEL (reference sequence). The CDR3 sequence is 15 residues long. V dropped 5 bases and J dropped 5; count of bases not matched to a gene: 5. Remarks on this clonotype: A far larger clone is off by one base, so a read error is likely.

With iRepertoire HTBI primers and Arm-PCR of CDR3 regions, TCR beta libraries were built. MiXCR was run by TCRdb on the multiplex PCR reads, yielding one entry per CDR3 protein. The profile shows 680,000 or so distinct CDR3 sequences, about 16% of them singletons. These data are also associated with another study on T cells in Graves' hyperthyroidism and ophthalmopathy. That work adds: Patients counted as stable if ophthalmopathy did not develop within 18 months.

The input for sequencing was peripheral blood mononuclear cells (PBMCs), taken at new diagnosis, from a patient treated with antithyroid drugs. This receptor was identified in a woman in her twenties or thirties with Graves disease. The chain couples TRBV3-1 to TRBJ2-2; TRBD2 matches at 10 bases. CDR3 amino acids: CASSFELAGTGELFF. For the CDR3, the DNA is TGTGCCAGCAGCTTTGAACTAGCGGGAACCGGGGAGCTGTTTTTT. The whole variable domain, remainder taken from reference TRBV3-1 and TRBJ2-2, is DTAVSQTPKYLVTQMGNDKSIKCEQNLGHDTMYWYKQDSKKFLKIMFSYNNKELIINETVPNRFSPKSPDKAHLNLHINSLELGDSAVYFCASSFELAGTGELFFGEGSRLTVL.